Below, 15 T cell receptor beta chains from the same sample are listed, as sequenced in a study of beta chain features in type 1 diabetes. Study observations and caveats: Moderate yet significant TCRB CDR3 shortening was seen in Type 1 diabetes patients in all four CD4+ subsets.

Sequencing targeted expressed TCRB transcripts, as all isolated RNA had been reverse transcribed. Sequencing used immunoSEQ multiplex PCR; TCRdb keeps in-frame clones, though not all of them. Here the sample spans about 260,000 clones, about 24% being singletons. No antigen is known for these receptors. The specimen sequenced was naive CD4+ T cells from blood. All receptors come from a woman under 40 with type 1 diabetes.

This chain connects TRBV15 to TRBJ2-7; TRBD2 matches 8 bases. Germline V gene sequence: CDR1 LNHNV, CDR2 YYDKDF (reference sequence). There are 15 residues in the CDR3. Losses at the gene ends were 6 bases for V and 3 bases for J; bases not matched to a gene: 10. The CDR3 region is CATSERTSFYYEQYF. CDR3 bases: TGTGCCACCAGTGAACGGACTAGCTTCTACTACGAGCAGTACTTC.

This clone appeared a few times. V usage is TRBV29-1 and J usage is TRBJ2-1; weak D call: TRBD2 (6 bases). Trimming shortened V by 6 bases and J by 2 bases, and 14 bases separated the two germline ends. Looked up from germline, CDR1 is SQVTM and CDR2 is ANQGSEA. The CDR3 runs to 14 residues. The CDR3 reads CSVRSGLPYNEQFF. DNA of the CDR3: TGCAGCGTAAGATCGGGACTCCCCTACAATGAGCAGTTCTTC.

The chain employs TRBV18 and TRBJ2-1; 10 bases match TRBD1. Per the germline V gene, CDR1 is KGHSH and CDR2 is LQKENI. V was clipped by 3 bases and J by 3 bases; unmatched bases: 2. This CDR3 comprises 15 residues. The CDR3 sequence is CASSPGQGLYNEQFF. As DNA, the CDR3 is TGTGCCAGCTCACCGGGACAGGGGCTCTACAATGAGCAGTTCTTC. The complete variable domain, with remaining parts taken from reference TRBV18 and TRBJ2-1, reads NAGVMQNPRHLVRRRGQEARLRCSPMKGHSHVYWYRQLPEEGLKFMVYLQKENIIDESGMPKERFSAEFPKEGPSILRIQQVVRGDSAAYFCASSPGQGLYNEQFFGPGTRLTVL.

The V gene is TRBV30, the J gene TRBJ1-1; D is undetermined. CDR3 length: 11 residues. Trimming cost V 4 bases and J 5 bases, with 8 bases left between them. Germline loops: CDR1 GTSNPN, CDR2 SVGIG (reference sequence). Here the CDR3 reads CAWNRGTEAFF. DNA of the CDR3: TGTGCCTGGAACCGAGGGACTGAAGCTTTCTTT.

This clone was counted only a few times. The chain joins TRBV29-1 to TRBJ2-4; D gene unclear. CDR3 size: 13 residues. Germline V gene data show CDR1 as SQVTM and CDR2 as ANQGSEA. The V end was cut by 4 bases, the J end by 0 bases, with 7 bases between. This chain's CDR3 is CSVAQLAKNIQYF. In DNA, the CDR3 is TGCAGCGTTGCCCAGTTAGCCAAAAACATTCAGTACTTC.

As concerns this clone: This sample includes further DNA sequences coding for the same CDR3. The CDR3 reads CAWSVSSYEQYF. The CDR3 bases are TGTGCCTGGAGTGTGTCCAGCTACGAGCAGTACTTC. J is TRBJ2-7 and V is TRBV30; D gene uncertain. V lost 0 bases and J 3 bases, leaving 6 bases between the germline ends. Germline lookup yields CDR1 GTSNPN and CDR2 SVGIG (reference sequence). The CDR3 contains 12 residues. Full variable domain (remainder filled in from reference TRBV30 and TRBJ2-7): SQTIHQWPATLVQPVGSPLSLECTVEGTSNPNLYWYRQAAGRGLQLLFYSVGIGQISSEVPQNLSASRPQDRQFILSSKKLLLSDSGFYLCAWSVSSYEQYFGPGTRLTVT.

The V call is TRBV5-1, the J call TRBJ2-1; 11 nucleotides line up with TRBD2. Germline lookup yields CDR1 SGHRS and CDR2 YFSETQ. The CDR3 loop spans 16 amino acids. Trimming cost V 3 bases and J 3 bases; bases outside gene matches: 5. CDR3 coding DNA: TGCGCCAGCAGCTGGGAGGGACTAGCGGTCTACAATGAGCAGTTCTTC. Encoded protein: CASSWEGLAVYNEQFF.

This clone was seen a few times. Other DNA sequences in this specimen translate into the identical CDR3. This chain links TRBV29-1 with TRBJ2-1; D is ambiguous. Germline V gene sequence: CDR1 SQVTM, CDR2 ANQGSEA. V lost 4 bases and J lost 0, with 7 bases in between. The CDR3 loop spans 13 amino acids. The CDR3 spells CSVGGSSYNEQFF. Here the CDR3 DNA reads TGCAGCGTTGGCGGAAGCTCCTACAATGAGCAGTTCTTC.

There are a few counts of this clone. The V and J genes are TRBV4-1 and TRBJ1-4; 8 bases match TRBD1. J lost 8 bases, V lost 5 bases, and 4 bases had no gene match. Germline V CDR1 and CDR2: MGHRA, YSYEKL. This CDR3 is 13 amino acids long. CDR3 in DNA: TGCGCCAGCAGCATAAGACAGGGGGAAAAACTGTTTTTT. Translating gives CASSIRQGEKLFF.

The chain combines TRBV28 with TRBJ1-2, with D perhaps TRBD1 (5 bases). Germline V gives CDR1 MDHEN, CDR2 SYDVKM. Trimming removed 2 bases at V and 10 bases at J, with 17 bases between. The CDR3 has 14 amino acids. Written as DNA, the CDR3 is TGTGCCAGCAGTTTAGGCGGCGGGACCCGTGTCTACACCTTC. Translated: CASSLGGGTRVYTF.

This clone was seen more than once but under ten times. CDR3 nucleotide sequence: TGCACCAGCAGCCCGAAGTCGACAGGGGTTTGGCCAAACTATGGCTACACCTTC. As protein: CTSSPKSTGVWPNYGYTF. The chain uses TRBV1 and TRBJ1-2; TRBD1 reflects the table's D call only, with no check against the DNA. TRBV1 is an annotated pseudogene. The length of the CDR3 is 18 residues.

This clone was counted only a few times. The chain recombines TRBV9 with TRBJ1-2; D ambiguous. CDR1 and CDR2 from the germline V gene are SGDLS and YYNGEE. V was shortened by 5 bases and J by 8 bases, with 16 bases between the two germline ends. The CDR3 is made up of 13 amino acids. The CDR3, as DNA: TGTGCCAGCAGTATGACGCTGGAGGGAGGCTACACCTTC. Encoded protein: CASSMTLEGGYTF.

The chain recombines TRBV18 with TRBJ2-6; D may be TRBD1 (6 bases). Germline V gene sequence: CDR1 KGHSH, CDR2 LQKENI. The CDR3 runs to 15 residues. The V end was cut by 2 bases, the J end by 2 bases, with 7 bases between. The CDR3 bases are TGTGCCAGCTCACCAGAGGGGGCTGGGGCCAACGTCCTGACTTTC. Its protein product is CASSPEGAGANVLTF. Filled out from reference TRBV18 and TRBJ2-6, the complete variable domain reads NAGVMQNPRHLVRRRGQEARLRCSPMKGHSHVYWYRQLPEEGLKFMVYLQKENIIDESGMPKERFSAEFPKEGPSILRIQQVVRGDSAAYFCASSPEGAGANVLTFGAGSRLTVL.

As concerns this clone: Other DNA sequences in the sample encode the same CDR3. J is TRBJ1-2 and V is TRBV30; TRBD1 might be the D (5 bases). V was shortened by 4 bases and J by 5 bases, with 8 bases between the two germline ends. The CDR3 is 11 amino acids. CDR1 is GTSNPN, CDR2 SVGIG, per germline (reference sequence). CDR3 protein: CAWTGGYGYTF. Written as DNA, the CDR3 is TGTGCCTGGACCGGGGGTTATGGCTACACCTTC. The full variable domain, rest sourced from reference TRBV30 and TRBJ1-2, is SQTIHQWPATLVQPVGSPLSLECTVEGTSNPNLYWYRQAAGRGLQLLFYSVGIGQISSEVPQNLSASRPQDRQFILSSKKLLLSDSGFYLCAWTGGYGYTFGSGTRLTVV.

The CDR3 DNA reads TGTGCCAGCAGCAACAGGGGAGAGACCCAGTACTTC. Translating gives CASSNRGETQYF. The chain links TRBV28 to TRBJ2-5, with 7 nucleotides matching TRBD1. J lost 4 bases, V lost 6 bases, and 2 bases had no gene match. The length of the CDR3 is 12 residues. Germline lookup yields CDR1 MDHEN and CDR2 SYDVKM.